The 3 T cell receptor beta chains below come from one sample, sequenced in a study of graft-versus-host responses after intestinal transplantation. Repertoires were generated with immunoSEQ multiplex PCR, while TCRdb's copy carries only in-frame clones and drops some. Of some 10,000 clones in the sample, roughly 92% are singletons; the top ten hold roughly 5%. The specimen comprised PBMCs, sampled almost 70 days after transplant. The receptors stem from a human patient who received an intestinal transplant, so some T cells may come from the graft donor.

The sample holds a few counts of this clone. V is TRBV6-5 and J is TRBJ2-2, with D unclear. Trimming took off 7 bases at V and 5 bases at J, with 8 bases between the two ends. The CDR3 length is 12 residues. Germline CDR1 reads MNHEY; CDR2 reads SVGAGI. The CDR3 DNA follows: TGTGCCAGCATCCCTCGGACCGGGGAGCTGTTTTTT. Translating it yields CASIPRTGELFF.

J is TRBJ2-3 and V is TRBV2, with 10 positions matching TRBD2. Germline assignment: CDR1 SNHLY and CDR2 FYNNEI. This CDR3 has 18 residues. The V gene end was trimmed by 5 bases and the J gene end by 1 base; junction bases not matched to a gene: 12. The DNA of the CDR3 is TGTGCCAGCAGTCATTTAAGTGGTCTAGCGGGAGGCACAGATACGCAGTATTTT. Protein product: CASSHLSGLAGGTDTQYF. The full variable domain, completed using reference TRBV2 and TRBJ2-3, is EPEVTQTPSHQVTQMGQEVILRCVPISNHLYFYWYRQILGQKVEFLVSFYNNEISEKSEIFDDQFSVERPDGSNFTLKIRSTKLEDSAMYFCASSHLSGLAGGTDTQYFGPGTRLTVL.

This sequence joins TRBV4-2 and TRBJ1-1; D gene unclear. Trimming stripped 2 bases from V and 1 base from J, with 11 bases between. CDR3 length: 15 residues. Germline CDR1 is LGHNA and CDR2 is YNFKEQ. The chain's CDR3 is CASSQTLHANTEAFF. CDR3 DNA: TGTGCCAGCAGCCAAACTTTACATGCGAACACTGAAGCTTTCTTT.